The next 17 T cell receptor beta chains were all read from a single sample in a study of metastatic and nonmetastatic thyroid tumors. TCRdb reanalyzed the PCR reads with MiXCR. The sample gives approximately 14,000 clones, roughly 34% of which show up once; roughly 11% is in the top ten. Patients underwent thyroid surgery, and none had received any treatment before it. Sequencing input: tumor tissue. The receptors here all came from a male donor with papillary thyroid cancer or a benign thyroid nodule (not recorded which). Some clones in this sample may be carry-over from other donors' samples.

This clone was observed many times. The J gene is TRBJ2-6, the V gene TRBV5-1, with a weak D call TRBD1 (5 bases). With 0 bases removed from V and 2 bases from J, the gap between germline ends came to 9 bases. CDR1 and CDR2 from the germline V gene are SGHRS and YFSETQ. The CDR3 totals 16 residues. The CDR3 loop reads CASSLEGDPGANVLTF. The CDR3 bases are TGCGCCAGCAGCTTGGAAGGGGATCCTGGGGCCAACGTCCTGACTTTC.

On this clone itself: This likely comes from a read error, as the CDR3 has no conserved phenylalanine or tryptophan at its end. The rearrangement joins TRBV7-9 to TRBJ1-2; unclear D gene. Germline-derived CDR1 and CDR2 are SEHNR and FQNEAQ (reference sequence). This CDR3 is built from 14 residues. The ends were cut back, 0 bases at V and 9 bases at J, with 14 bases in the middle. CDR3 residues: CASSLAGGCHCYTI. CDR3 DNA sequence: TGTGCCAGCAGCTTAGCTGGAGGGTGCCATTGCTACACCATC.

This clone was counted at least ten times. The V call is TRBV20-1, the J call TRBJ2-5, with TRBD2 matching over 11 bases. The CDR3 loop spans 18 amino acids. Germline trimming cut 3 bases from V and 5 bases from J; bases unmatched to any gene: 17. Germline V gene data show CDR1 as DFQATT and CDR2 as SNEGSKA (reference sequence). The CDR3 DNA reads as TGCAGTGCTAGGGCCCCTGTGGTAGCGGGGGGGCTGAGGGAGACCCAGTACTTC. Amino acid sequence: CSARAPVVAGGLRETQYF.

Relative to its sample, this clone is medium-sized (0.01 to 0.1%). CDR3 residues: CASSPDPAGGYNEQFF. In DNA form, the CDR3 reads TGTGCCAGCAGCCCAGACCCAGCGGGAGGGTACAATGAGCAGTTCTTC. This chain links TRBV11-3 with TRBJ2-1; 10 bases are a match to TRBD2. CDR1 is SGHNT, CDR2 YENEEA, per germline. This CDR3 contains 16 residues. Trimming at V came to 5 bases and at J to 4 bases, leaving 8 bases not matched to a gene.

The chain uses TRBV5-1 and TRBJ2-7, with D unresolved. CDR3 length equals 16 residues. The V end was cut by 0 bases, the J end by 5 bases, with 18 bases between. Germline CDR1 and CDR2: SGHRS and YFSETQ. CDR3 nucleotides: TGCGCCAGCAGCTTGGAGGCGACGCGACCCTTCAACGAGCAGTACTTC. Residues: CASSLEATRPFNEQYF.

About this clone itself: An end of the junction does not agree with germline; a read error may underlie this. As DNA, the CDR3 is TGCAGTGCTATGGACAGTGAGGGTTCACCCCTCAACTTT. Encoded protein: CSAMDSEGSPLNF. The J gene is TRBJ1-6, the V gene TRBV20-1, with D possibly matching TRBD1 (6 bases). Germline-derived CDR1 and CDR2 are DFQATT and SNEGSKA (reference sequence). This CDR3 region has 13 residues.

This sequence joins TRBV5-1 and TRBJ1-2; D call uncertain. This CDR3 is 12 amino acids long. CDR1 is SGHRS, CDR2 YFSETQ, per germline. V was pared by 2 bases and J by 8 bases, with 10 bases between. Here the CDR3 reads CASSLSQEGYTF. In DNA form, the CDR3 reads TGCGCCAGCAGCTTAAGCCAGGAGGGCTACACCTTC.

This clone was recorded at least ten times. The chain couples TRBV7-8 to TRBJ1-3; D not certain. This CDR3 has 16 amino acids. Per the germline V gene, CDR1 is SGHVS and CDR2 is FQNEAQ. Trimming removed 5 bases at V and 4 bases at J, with 18 bases between. CDR3 residues: CASSPNTGHSGNTIYF. The CDR3 DNA is TGTGCCAGCAGCCCTAATACTGGTCACTCCGGAAACACCATATATTTT.

This clone was observed a handful of times. Sequence at one end of the junction differs from germline and may be a read error. The rearrangement joins TRBV6-1 to TRBJ2-3; the D call may be TRBD1 or TRBD2 (5 bases each). CDR3 length: 14 residues. The germline V gene has CDR1 MNHNS and CDR2 SASEGT. DNA for the CDR3: TGTTCCAGTTCAGCCGGGACGCCCAGGGATACGCAGTATTTT. This encodes CSSSAGTPRDTQYF.

The V call is TRBV6-1, the J call TRBJ1-1; 10 nucleotides line up with TRBD1. The CDR3 sequence is 16 residues long. Per germline, CDR1 MNHNS and CDR2 SASEGT. Losses at the gene ends were 6 bases for V and 4 bases for J; bases not matched to a gene: 11. DNA of the CDR3: TGTGCCAGCAGGGAGACCTGGACAGGGGGTTTCACTGAAGCTTTCTTT. Translation: CASRETWTGGFTEAFF.

The V gene is TRBV11-1, the J gene TRBJ2-1; TRBD2 matches 8 bases. Germline lookup yields CDR1 SGHAT and CDR2 FQDESV (reference sequence). This CDR3 is built from 16 residues. V shed 2 bases, J shed 6 bases, and the junction held 9 bases outside the gene matches. DNA of the CDR3: TGTGCCAGCAGCTTATCCCTAGCGGGCGCCGCCAATGAGCAGTTCTTC. Encoded protein: CASSLSLAGAANEQFF.

This clone is labeled large. The CDR3 DNA reads TGTGCCAGCAGCCAGGGCCAGCGGTGGAATGAGCAGTTCTTC. Its protein is CASSQGQRWNEQFF. The rearrangement uses TRBV7-8 and TRBJ2-1; D may match TRBD1 or TRBD2 (5 bases each). The V end was cut by 5 bases, the J end by 7 bases, with 15 bases between. CDR3 length: 14 residues. From germline, CDR1 is SGHVS and CDR2 FQNEAQ.

This clone turned up a few times. CDR3 sequence: CASSLRYPDSTDTQYF. Written as DNA, the CDR3 is TGCGCCAGCAGCTTACGTTACCCGGACAGCACAGATACGCAGTATTTT. This chain connects TRBV5-1 to TRBJ2-3; D uncertain. This CDR3 region has 16 residues. V lost 2 bases to trimming and J lost 0 bases, with 13 bases between them. Germline V lookup: CDR1 SGHRS, CDR2 YFSETQ.

The rearrangement uses TRBV5-1 and TRBJ2-7; D is unresolved. With 0 bases removed from V and 0 bases from J, the gap between germline ends came to 7 bases. The CDR3 has 14 amino acids. Germline V gene lookup returns CDR1 SGHRS and CDR2 YFSETQ. This CDR3 is CASSLGVLSYEQYF. CDR3 DNA: TGCGCCAGCAGCTTGGGGGTCCTCTCCTACGAGCAGTACTTC.

Many counts were recorded for this clone. V and J are TRBV28 and TRBJ1-5; unclear D gene. The germline V gene has CDR1 MDHEN and CDR2 SYDVKM. Trimming removed 3 bases at V and 5 bases at J, with 11 bases between. The CDR3 runs to 14 residues. The CDR3 sequence: CASSFDGPHQPQHF. CDR3 nucleotide sequence: TGTGCCAGCAGTTTCGACGGGCCTCATCAGCCCCAGCATTTT.

CDR3 amino acids: CASSLRTPGGELFF. The CDR3 DNA is TGCGCCAGCAGCTTGAGGACCCCAGGGGGGGAGCTGTTTTTT. V usage is TRBV5-1 and J usage is TRBJ2-2; D is possibly TRBD1 (5 bases). Trimming left V 1 base short and J 8 bases short, with 12 bases between. The CDR3 length is 14 residues. Germline V gene lookup returns CDR1 SGHRS and CDR2 YFSETQ.

This clone was recorded many times. The chain carries TRBV5-4 and TRBJ1-1; D perhaps matches TRBD1 (5 bases). The germline V and J ends were trimmed by 0 bases and 1 base, with 16 bases remaining between them. Germline CDR1 is SGHNT and CDR2 is YYREEE (reference sequence). This CDR3 is 17 amino acids long. The CDR3 sequence is CASSLGLVRQTNTEAFF. In DNA, the CDR3 is TGTGCCAGCAGCTTGGGTCTCGTCCGACAGACGAACACTGAAGCTTTCTTT.